Listed here are 32 T cell receptor beta chains from one sample, sequenced in a study of T cells after somatic rescue of genetic block. Some clones are missing from TCRdb's copy, which holds only in-frame ones; the method was immunoSEQ multiplex PCR. This table holds some 74,000 clones, about nine tenths found once. Sequencing used peripheral blood mononuclear cells (PBMCs). The receptors here all came from a young man.

The rearrangement links TRBV7-8 to TRBJ2-2, with 8 nucleotides matching TRBD1. The length of the CDR3 is 16 residues. Germline V CDR1 and CDR2: SGHVS, FQNEAQ. Trimming cost V 3 bases and J 1 base; bases outside gene matches: 4. The CDR3 is CASSFNRGLNTGELFF. CDR3 DNA sequence: TGTGCCAGCAGCTTCAACAGGGGGTTGAACACCGGGGAGCTGTTTTTT.

The gene calls are TRBV4-1 and TRBJ2-7; TRBD2 matches 8 bases. Per the germline V gene, CDR1 is MGHRA and CDR2 is YSYEKL. Trimming took 3 bases from V and 3 from J; bases not matched to a gene: 4. This CDR3 has 14 amino acids. CDR3 protein: CASSHPGGLYEQYF. The CDR3 DNA follows: TGCGCCAGCAGCCACCCGGGGGGGCTCTACGAGCAGTACTTC.

The chain links TRBV28 to TRBJ2-2; D assignment may be TRBD1 or TRBD2 (5 bases each). CDR1 MDHEN and CDR2 SYDVKM come from the germline V gene. This CDR3 spans 17 amino acids. Trimming took off 4 bases at V and 1 base at J, with 16 bases between the two ends. The CDR3, as DNA: TGTGCCAGCAGTTCCCTGGGACCTCCTTGGAACACCGGGGAGCTGTTTTTT. Amino acid sequence: CASSSLGPPWNTGELFF.

The chain combines TRBV4-3 with TRBJ2-4; 16 bases match TRBD2. There are 19 residues in the CDR3. Germline CDR1 reads LGHNA; CDR2 reads YSLEER. V was clipped by 0 bases and J by 6 bases; unmatched bases: 8. CDR3 DNA: TGCGCCAGCAGCCAAGAAAGTGGGACTAGCGGGAGGGCCGGAAACATTCAGTACTTC. Translating it yields CASSQESGTSGRAGNIQYF.

This clone has only a few counts. The chain employs TRBV10-1 and TRBJ1-2; 8 bases are shared with TRBD1. J lost 6 bases, V lost 2 bases, and 11 bases had no gene match. The CDR3 is 16 amino acids. In germline, CDR1 is WNHNN, CDR2 SYGVQD (reference sequence). The CDR3 loop is CASSEPVDRVDNGYTF. In nucleotides, the CDR3 is TGCGCCAGCAGTGAGCCGGTGGACAGGGTTGATAATGGCTACACCTTC.

This sequence joins TRBV9 and TRBJ2-7, with TRBD2 matching over 7 bases. J gave up 0 bases and V 1 base, and 4 bases lay outside the gene matches. The CDR3 totals 15 residues. Germline CDR1 reads SGDLS; CDR2 reads YYNGEE. DNA of the CDR3: TGTGCCAGCAGCGTAATGGCGGGAGACTCCTACGAGCAGTACTTC. Translation gives CASSVMAGDSYEQYF.

The chain has TRBV19 and TRBJ1-3; 8 nucleotides agree with TRBD1. Germline CDR1 is LNHDA and CDR2 is SQIVND (reference sequence). The CDR3 contains 15 residues. V lost 3 bases to trimming and J lost 2 bases; unmatched junction nucleotides: 3. The CDR3 DNA reads as TGTGCCAGTAGTATTTGGACAGGGACTGGAAACACCATATATTTT. Amino acid sequence: CASSIWTGTGNTIYF.

The rearrangement links TRBV14 to TRBJ1-4; D not certain. CDR1 is SGHDN and CDR2 is FVKESK in the germline V gene. The CDR3 totals 15 residues. V was pared by 0 bases and J by 7 bases, with 12 bases between. The chain's CDR3 is CASSQDSGTPEKLFF. CDR3 coding DNA: TGTGCCAGCAGCCAAGATTCAGGTACCCCTGAAAAACTGTTTTTT.

The V gene is TRBV2, the J gene TRBJ2-4, with D perhaps TRBD1 (6 bases). The V end lost 2 bases, the J end lost 7 bases, and 12 bases lay between the germline ends. The CDR3 is made up of 14 amino acids. CDR1 and CDR2 from the germline V gene are SNHLY and FYNNEI. Here the CDR3 reads CASSELGAENIQYF. CDR3 in DNA: TGTGCCAGCAGTGAATTGGGGGCGGAGAACATTCAGTACTTC. Together with reference TRBV2 and TRBJ2-4, the CDR3 gives the full variable domain: EPEVTQTPSHQVTQMGQEVILRCVPISNHLYFYWYRQILGQKVEFLVSFYNNEISEKSEIFDDQFSVERPDGSNFTLKIRSTKLEDSAMYFCASSELGAENIQYFGAGTRLSVL.

J is TRBJ2-7 and V is TRBV20-1; D is undetermined. V lost 6 bases and J lost 8, with 14 bases in between. The CDR3 sequence is 11 residues long. CDR1 is DFQATT and CDR2 is SNEGSKA in the germline V gene (reference sequence). The CDR3 region has the DNA TGCAGTGCCCTTGGCCCAGCGAAGCAGTACTTC. This translates into CSALGPAKQYF.

Turning to this clone: In the same sample, other DNA sequences code for this CDR3. V usage is TRBV7-9 and J usage is TRBJ2-3; 10 bases are a match to TRBD2. Unmatched junction bases numbered 3, after V lost 1 base and J lost 2 bases. Germline V gene data show CDR1 as SEHNR and CDR2 as FQNEAQ (reference sequence). This CDR3 has 16 amino acids. The CDR3 region has the DNA TGTGCCAGCAGCTTAGGACTAGCGGGCTCCACAGATACGCAGTATTTT. Protein product: CASSLGLAGSTDTQYF.

V and J are TRBV6-1 and TRBJ2-3; D is unresolved. Deletions cut 5 bases from V and 6 bases from J, with 9 bases between. This CDR3 is 12 amino acids long. CDR1 MNHNS and CDR2 SASEGT come from the germline V gene. CDR3 region: CASSTTWDTQYF. DNA of the CDR3: TGTGCCAGCAGTACAACGTGGGATACGCAGTATTTT.

V is TRBV7-3 and J is TRBJ2-1, with 8 bases lining up with TRBD1. This CDR3 region has 13 residues. Germline V gives CDR1 SGHTA, CDR2 FQGTGA. J was trimmed by 7 bases and V by 6 bases; bases with no gene match: 5. CDR3 sequence: CASRQTGGNEQFF. CDR3 nucleotides: TGTGCCAGCAGGCAAACAGGGGGTAATGAGCAGTTCTTC.

The chain carries TRBV11-2 and TRBJ2-7, with TRBD2 identical over 8 bases. Per germline, CDR1 SGHAT and CDR2 FQNNGV. V shed 6 bases, J shed 3 bases, and the junction held 10 bases outside the gene matches. This CDR3 comprises 15 residues. CDR3 sequence (DNA): TGTGCCAGCAGTACAACTAGCGGAGATCTCTACGAGCAGTACTTC. Encoded protein: CASSTTSGDLYEQYF.

The chain recombines TRBV25-1 with TRBJ1-1, with a possible D match to TRBD1 (6 bases). Germline CDR1 and CDR2: MGHDK and SYGVNS. CDR3 length: 11 residues. V gave up 7 bases and J gave up 10 bases, with 13 bases separating them. CDR3 residues: CASTRLGAAFF. CDR3 coding DNA: TGTGCCAGCACCCGCCTGGGGGCAGCTTTCTTT.

The chain couples TRBV2 to TRBJ1-4; a possible D gene is TRBD1 (5 bases). CDR1 is SNHLY and CDR2 is FYNNEI in the germline V gene. The CDR3 sequence is 18 residues long. V gave up 2 bases and J gave up 6 bases, with 22 bases separating them. CDR3 loop: CASSEFAWTVGDDEKLFF. Written as DNA, the CDR3 is TGTGCCAGCAGTGAATTTGCATGGACGGTGGGGGATGATGAAAAACTGTTTTTT.

This clone came up a few times. The chain combines TRBV12-5 with TRBJ1-3, with a possible D match to TRBD1 (5 bases). Trimming cost V 7 bases and J 0 bases, with 13 bases left between them. In germline, CDR1 is LGHNT, CDR2 FRNRAP. The CDR3 totals 15 residues. The CDR3 loop reads CASAGRGISGNTIYF. The CDR3 DNA is TGTGCTAGTGCTGGGAGGGGCATCTCTGGAAACACCATATATTTT.

V usage is TRBV19 and J usage is TRBJ1-2; 7 bases are a match to TRBD1. The CDR3 sequence is 13 residues long. Germline CDR1 is LNHDA and CDR2 is SQIVND (reference sequence). The J segment lost 4 bases and the V segment lost 7 bases, leaving 6 bases of the junction unmatched. Written as DNA, the CDR3 is TGTGCCAGTAATAACGACAGGGCCTATGGCTACACCTTC. Its protein is CASNNDRAYGYTF.

This rearrangement joins TRBV6-5 to TRBJ2-5; 7 bases fit TRBD1. The V and J ends lost 5 bases and 2 bases, in that order; junction bases with no gene match: 8. The germline V gene has CDR1 MNHEY and CDR2 SVGAGI. This CDR3 is 15 amino acids long. The CDR3 nucleotides are TGTGCCAGCAGTACCTGGACAGGAGATCAAGAGACCCAGTACTTC. Translating gives CASSTWTGDQETQYF.

The rearrangement uses TRBV2 and TRBJ2-1; TRBD1 aligns across 9 bases. The germline V gene has CDR1 SNHLY and CDR2 FYNNEI. CDR3 length: 13 amino acids. The trim removed 8 bases at V and 5 bases at J, leaving 4 bases unmatched. The CDR3 reads CASGTGPDNEQFF. The CDR3 nucleotides read TGTGCCAGCGGGACAGGGCCGGACAATGAGCAGTTCTTC.

V is TRBV20-1 and J is TRBJ2-5; 8 bases fit TRBD2. CDR1 is DFQATT and CDR2 is SNEGSKA in the germline V gene (reference sequence). The CDR3 has 11 amino acids. V shed 6 bases, J shed 11 bases, and the junction held 8 bases outside the gene matches. CDR3 in amino acids: CSASGSEEQYF. CDR3 DNA sequence: TGCAGTGCAAGCGGGAGTGAAGAGCAGTACTTC.

This chain links TRBV6-1 with TRBJ2-3; TRBD2 matches 7 bases. The CDR3 is 16 amino acids. Unmatched junction bases numbered 5, after V lost 2 bases and J lost 0 bases. CDR1 MNHNS and CDR2 SASEGT come from the germline V gene. The CDR3 spells CASSEYGGSSTDTQYF. The DNA of the CDR3 is TGTGCCAGCAGTGAATACGGCGGGAGTAGCACAGATACGCAGTATTTT.

V and J are TRBV10-3 and TRBJ2-7, with 9 bases aligning to TRBD1. The CDR3 spans 14 residues. Germline V gives CDR1 ENHRY, CDR2 SYGVKD. V lost 5 bases, J lost 2 bases, and 4 bases stayed unmatched. The CDR3 loop is CAISTGTGTYEQYF. In nucleotides, the CDR3 is TGTGCCATCAGTACCGGGACAGGGACCTACGAGCAGTACTTC.

The rearrangement links TRBV5-4 to TRBJ2-7; D is possibly TRBD1 or TRBD2 (6 bases each). From germline, CDR1 is SGHNT and CDR2 YYREEE (reference sequence). CDR3 length equals 16 residues. V lost 4 bases to trimming and J lost 3 bases, with 20 bases between them. CDR3 coding DNA: TGTGCCAGCAGCCAAGCGGGTCAGGGGAACTACTACGAGCAGTACTTC. Translation: CASSQAGQGNYYEQYF.

The J gene is TRBJ1-2, the V gene TRBV6-1; tentative D call: TRBD1 (5 bases). Germline values: CDR1 MNHNS, CDR2 SASEGT. The CDR3 spans 14 residues. V lost 9 bases and J 2 bases, leaving 16 bases between the germline ends. CDR3 sequence (DNA): TGTGCCAGTGGTACGAGACAGAGAAACTATGGCTACACCTTC. Protein product: CASGTRQRNYGYTF.

The chain combines TRBV9 with TRBJ2-1, with TRBD1 matching 11 bases. CDR1 is SGDLS and CDR2 is YYNGEE in the germline V gene. This CDR3 contains 16 residues. V gave up 4 bases and J gave up 4 bases; unmatched junction bases: 7. CDR3 amino acids: CASSSPGQGVYNEQFF. Here the CDR3 DNA reads TGTGCCAGCAGCTCCCCGGGACAGGGGGTTTACAATGAGCAGTTCTTC.

The chain recombines TRBV10-3 with TRBJ2-3, with 11 bases lining up with TRBD2. The germline gives CDR1 ENHRY, CDR2 SYGVKD. V was clipped by 4 bases and J by 0 bases; unmatched bases: 3. The CDR3 loop spans 16 amino acids. CDR3 loop: CAISASGGTSTDTQYF. The CDR3 DNA follows: TGTGCCATCAGTGCTAGCGGGGGGACTAGCACAGATACGCAGTATTTT.

V and J are TRBV19 and TRBJ1-5, with a weak D call TRBD1 (5 bases). In germline, CDR1 is LNHDA, CDR2 SQIVND (reference sequence). The CDR3 is made up of 18 amino acids. Trimming shortened V by 0 bases and J by 7 bases, and 22 bases separated the two germline ends. CDR3 DNA sequence: TGTGCCAGTAGTATAGACTCTACGATCCCACGGGACCAGCAGCCCCAGCATTTT. This sequence encodes CASSIDSTIPRDQQPQHF.

The chain links TRBV2 to TRBJ2-2, with a tentative D call TRBD1 (6 bases). Trimming removed 5 bases from V and 6 bases from J, with 19 bases in between. The CDR3 contains 16 residues. Per the germline V gene, CDR1 is SNHLY and CDR2 is FYNNEI. CDR3 nucleotide sequence: TGTGCCAGCAGTCCATACCATATCAGGGGAGCCGGGGAGCTGTTTTTT. Encoded protein: CASSPYHIRGAGELFF.

CDR3 coding DNA: TGCGCCAGCAGCTTTAACAGGGTCAACGAGCAGTACTTC. Its protein product is CASSFNRVNEQYF. The gene calls are TRBV5-1 and TRBJ2-7, with a possible D match to TRBD1 (6 bases). Germline V gene lookup returns CDR1 SGHRS and CDR2 YFSETQ. There are 13 residues in the CDR3. Trimming removed 2 bases at V and 5 bases at J, with 11 bases between.

J is TRBJ2-1 and V is TRBV11-2, with a possible D match to TRBD1 (5 bases). The germline CDR1 and CDR2 sequences are SGHAT and FQNNGV. The CDR3 extends over 15 amino acids. V lost 3 bases, J lost 5 bases, and 14 bases lay in between. The CDR3 region is CASSFRSEQDNEQFF. Here the CDR3 DNA reads TGTGCCAGCAGCTTCCGCTCGGAACAGGACAATGAGCAGTTCTTC.

The chain couples TRBV27 to TRBJ2-6; D ambiguous. The CDR3 is 16 amino acids. From germline, CDR1 is MNHEY and CDR2 SMNVEV (reference sequence). V was pared by 5 bases and J by 0 bases, with 11 bases between. DNA of the CDR3: TGTGCCAGCAGTCTTTACCAGAGCTCTGGGGCCAACGTCCTGACTTTC. Translation gives CASSLYQSSGANVLTF.